What follows are 7 T cell receptor beta chains derived from one specimen sequenced in a study of T and B cells in COVID-19 patients. Multiplex PCR with BIOMED2 TRB-A/B primer pools amplified TRB rearrangements. MiXCR was run by TCRdb on the multiplex PCR reads, yielding one entry per CDR3 protein. Of around 15,000 distinct CDR3 sequences in the sample, around 30% were seen once. Each TRB amplification used about 250-550 ng of genomic DNA from blood. Specimen: blood. Source of these receptors: a human donor who had recovered from COVID-19.

Relative to its sample, this clonotype is medium-sized (0.01 to 0.1%). The DNA of the CDR3 is TGTGCCAGTTGGGGGGGGCGGGCTAGCACAGATACGCAGTATTTT. Translated: CASWGGRASTDTQYF. This chain joins TRBV27 and TRBJ2-3; a possible D gene is TRBD2 (7 bases). This CDR3 contains 15 residues. The germline V and J ends were trimmed by 9 bases and 0 bases, with 16 bases remaining between them. Germline CDR1 and CDR2: MNHEY and SMNVEV (reference sequence).

V is TRBV6-5 and J is TRBJ2-5; D remains ambiguous. Trimming removed 4 bases from V and 3 bases from J, with 18 bases in between. This CDR3 spans 16 amino acids. Germline V gives CDR1 MNHEY, CDR2 SVGAGI. CDR3 nucleotide sequence: TGTGCCAGCAGTTGGAGAATATCCGATGGAAAAGAGACCCAGTACTTC. Its translation is CASSWRISDGKETQYF.

The J gene is TRBJ2-2, the V gene TRBV6-4, with 11 bases that match TRBD2. Per germline, CDR1 MRHNA and CDR2 SNTAGT. The V and J ends lost 6 bases and 4 bases, in that order; junction bases with no gene match: 7. The CDR3 is 16 amino acids. This CDR3 reads CASSLLAGVSTGELFF. DNA of the CDR3: TGTGCCAGCAGCCTACTAGCGGGAGTATCCACCGGGGAGCTGTTTTTT.

This clonotype showed up just a few times. This sequence joins TRBV18 and TRBJ2-2, with D possibly TRBD2 on 5 matching bases. Trimming pared 2 bases from V and 4 bases from J, leaving 14 bases between. The CDR3 covers 16 residues. The germline gives CDR1 KGHSH, CDR2 LQKENI. The CDR3 here is CASSPGPGAGTGELFF. DNA for the CDR3: TGTGCCAGCTCACCAGGCCCAGGCGCGGGCACCGGGGAGCTGTTTTTT.

The rearrangement uses TRBV30 and TRBJ1-1; D might be TRBD1 (5 bases). The CDR3 consists of 12 residues. Germline lookup yields CDR1 GTSNPN and CDR2 SVGIG (reference sequence). Trimming took 1 base from V and 5 from J, leaving 8 bases between them. The CDR3 protein is CAWSGGGTEAFF. Written as DNA, the CDR3 is TGTGCCTGGAGTGGGGGGGGGACTGAAGCTTTCTTT.

This clonotype is deemed medium-sized (0.01 to 0.1%). The V call is TRBV19, the J call TRBJ2-1; D gene ambiguous. The germline V gene encodes CDR1 LNHDA and CDR2 SQIVND (reference sequence). There are 16 residues in the CDR3. V was trimmed by 3 bases and J by 4 bases, leaving 16 bases between them. The CDR3 sequence: CASSILRTRIYNEQFF. The CDR3 nucleotides are TGTGCCAGTAGTATTTTGAGAACCCGGATTTACAATGAGCAGTTCTTC.

This clonotype was seen only a few times. The V and J genes are TRBV12-3 or TRBV12-4 and TRBJ2-6; 7 bases line up with TRBD2. The CDR3 runs to 17 residues. The junction had 4 bases not matched to a gene; V was cut back by 0 bases and J by 2 bases. The CDR3 nucleotides read TGTGCCAGCAGTTTAGCGGGAGGGCCTCCTGGGGCCAACGTCCTGACTTTC. As protein: CASSLAGGPPGANVLTF.